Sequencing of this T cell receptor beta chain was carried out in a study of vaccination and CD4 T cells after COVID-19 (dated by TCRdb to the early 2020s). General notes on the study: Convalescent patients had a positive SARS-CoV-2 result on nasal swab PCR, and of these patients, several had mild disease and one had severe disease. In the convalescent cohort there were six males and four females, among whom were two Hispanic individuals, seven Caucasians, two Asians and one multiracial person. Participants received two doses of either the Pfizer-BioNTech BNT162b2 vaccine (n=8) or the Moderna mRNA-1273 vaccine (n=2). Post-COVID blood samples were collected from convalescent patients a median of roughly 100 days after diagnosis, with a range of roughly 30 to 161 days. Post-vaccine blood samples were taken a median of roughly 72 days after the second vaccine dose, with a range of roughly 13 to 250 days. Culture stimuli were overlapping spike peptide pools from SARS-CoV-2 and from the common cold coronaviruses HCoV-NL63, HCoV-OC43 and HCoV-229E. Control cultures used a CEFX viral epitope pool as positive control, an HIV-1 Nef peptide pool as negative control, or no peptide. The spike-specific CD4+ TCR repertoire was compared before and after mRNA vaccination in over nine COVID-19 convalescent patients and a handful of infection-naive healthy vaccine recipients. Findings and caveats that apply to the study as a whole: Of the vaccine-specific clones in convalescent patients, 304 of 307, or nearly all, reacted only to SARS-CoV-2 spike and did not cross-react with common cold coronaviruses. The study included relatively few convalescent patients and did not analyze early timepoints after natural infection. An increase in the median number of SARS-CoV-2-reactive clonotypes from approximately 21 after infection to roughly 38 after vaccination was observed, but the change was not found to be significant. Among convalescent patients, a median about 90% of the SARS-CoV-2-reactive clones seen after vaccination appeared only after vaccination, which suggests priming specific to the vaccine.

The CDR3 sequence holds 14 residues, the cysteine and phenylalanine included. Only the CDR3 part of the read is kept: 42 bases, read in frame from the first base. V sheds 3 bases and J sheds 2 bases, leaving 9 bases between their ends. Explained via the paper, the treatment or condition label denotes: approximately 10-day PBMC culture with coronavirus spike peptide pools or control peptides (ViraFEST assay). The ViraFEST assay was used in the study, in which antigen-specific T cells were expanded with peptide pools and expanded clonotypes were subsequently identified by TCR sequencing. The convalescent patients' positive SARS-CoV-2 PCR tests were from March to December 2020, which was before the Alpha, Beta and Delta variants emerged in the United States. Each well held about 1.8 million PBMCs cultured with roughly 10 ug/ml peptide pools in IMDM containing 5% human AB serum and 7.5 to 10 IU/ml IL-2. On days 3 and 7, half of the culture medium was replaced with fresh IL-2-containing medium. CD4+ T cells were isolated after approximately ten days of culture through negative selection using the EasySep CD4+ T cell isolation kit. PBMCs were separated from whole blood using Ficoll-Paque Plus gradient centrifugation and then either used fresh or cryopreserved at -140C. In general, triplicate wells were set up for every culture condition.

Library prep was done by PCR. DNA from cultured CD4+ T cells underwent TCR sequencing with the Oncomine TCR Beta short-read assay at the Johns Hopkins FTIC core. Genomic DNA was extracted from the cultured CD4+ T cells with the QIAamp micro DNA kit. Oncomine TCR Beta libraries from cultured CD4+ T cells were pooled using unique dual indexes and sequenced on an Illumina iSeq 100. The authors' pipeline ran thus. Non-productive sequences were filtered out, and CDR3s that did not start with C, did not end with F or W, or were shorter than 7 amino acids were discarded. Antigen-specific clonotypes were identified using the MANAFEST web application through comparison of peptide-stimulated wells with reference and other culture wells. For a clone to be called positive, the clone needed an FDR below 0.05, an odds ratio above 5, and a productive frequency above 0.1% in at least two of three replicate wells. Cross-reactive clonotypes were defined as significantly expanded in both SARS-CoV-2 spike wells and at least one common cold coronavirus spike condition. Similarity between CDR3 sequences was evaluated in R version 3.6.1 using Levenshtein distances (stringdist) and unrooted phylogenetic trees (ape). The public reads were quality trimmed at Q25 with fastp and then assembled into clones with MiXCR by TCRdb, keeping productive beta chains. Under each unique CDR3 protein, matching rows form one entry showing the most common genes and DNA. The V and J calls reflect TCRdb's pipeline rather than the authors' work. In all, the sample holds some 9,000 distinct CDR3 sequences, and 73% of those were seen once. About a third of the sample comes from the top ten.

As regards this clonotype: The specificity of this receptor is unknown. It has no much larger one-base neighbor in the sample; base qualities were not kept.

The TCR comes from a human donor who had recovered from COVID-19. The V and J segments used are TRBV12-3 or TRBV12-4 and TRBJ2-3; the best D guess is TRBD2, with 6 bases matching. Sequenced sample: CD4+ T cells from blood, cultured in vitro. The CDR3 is CASSFGGNTDTQYF. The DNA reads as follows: TGTGCCAGCAGTTTTGGAGGGAACACAGATACGCAGTATTTT.